The rows below give T cell receptor beta chains drawn from one sample of a study of Ad26.COV2.S vaccination and SARS-CoV-2 variants. Method: immunoSEQ multiplex PCR; TCRdb's copy keeps in-frame clones and lacks some. The table includes about 430,000 clones, approximately 90% detected once. The material sequenced was peripheral blood, taken in a trial of Ad26.COV2.S vaccine versus placebo. The receptors originated from a person between 18 and 65 years old who received the Ad26.COV2.S COVID-19 vaccine or a placebo. Both conserved end residues are part of each CDR3. Fields, in order: CDR3 protein, CDR3 DNA, CDR3 length, J gene, V gene, clone size, D gene. A D gene is named only where the DNA matches it firmly. Clone size is given for some rows only: seen once, a few or many times, or a class if the clone is expanded.

CASSQMTGAGTGELFF | TGTGCCAGCAGCCAAATGACAGGGGCCGGGACCGGGGAGCTGTTTTTT | 16 | TRBJ2-2 | TRBV4-2 | . | TRBD1
CASSLVGNSGNTIYF | TGTGCCAGCAGCTTGGTGGGAAACTCTGGAAACACCATATATTTT | 15 | TRBJ1-3 | TRBV5-6 | . | .
CASSPRDSYEQYF | TGTGCCAGCAGCCCCAGGGACTCCTACGAGCAGTACTTC | 13 | TRBJ2-7 | TRBV5-4 | few | .
CASSEENRGDTEAFF | TGTGCCAGCAGTGAAGAAAACAGGGGTGACACTGAAGCTTTCTTT | 15 | TRBJ1-1 | TRBV6-1 | . | TRBD1
CASSQPSTGELEAFF | TGTGCCAGCAGCCAACCCTCGACAGGGGAGCTCGAAGCTTTCTTT | 15 | TRBJ1-1 | TRBV14 | . | TRBD1
CASSKVGRETTYEQYF | TGTGCCAGCAGCAAAGTAGGGCGGGAGACGACCTACGAGCAGTACTTC | 16 | TRBJ2-7 | TRBV21-1 | . | .
CASTLLAGGSNEQFF | TGTGCCAGCACCCTTTTAGCGGGAGGGAGCAATGAGCAGTTCTTC | 15 | TRBJ2-1 | TRBV6-5 | . | TRBD2
CATSGGSSYNEQFF | TGTGCCACAAGCGGCGGAAGCTCCTACAATGAGCAGTTCTTC | 14 | TRBJ2-1 | TRBV24-1 | . | .
CASSLASGVGRAFF | TGTGCCAGCAGCTTGGCATCGGGGGTAGGGCGAGCTTTCTTT | 14 | TRBJ1-1 | TRBV5-8 | . | .
CASSDSRGSGRQPQHF | TGTGCCAGCAGTGATTCTCGTGGGAGTGGAAGACAGCCCCAGCATTTT | 16 | TRBJ1-5 | TRBV25-1 | . | .
CASSNPLKSYGYTF | TGTGCCAGTAGTAACCCCTTAAAGTCCTATGGCTACACCTTC | 14 | TRBJ1-2 | TRBV19 | . | .
CATSRDYSEIVYEQFF | TGTGCCACCAGCAGAGATTATTCAGAGATTGTCTATGAGCAGTTCTTC | 16 | TRBJ2-1 | TRBV15 | . | .
CASSQESWGQDSSGANVLTF | TGCGCCAGCAGCCAAGAAAGTTGGGGACAGGATAGCTCTGGGGCCAACGTCCTGACTTTC | 20 | TRBJ2-6 | TRBV4-3 | . | TRBD1
CASSLGAYEQYF | TGTGCCAGCAGTTTAGGGGCGTACGAGCAGTACTTC | 12 | TRBJ2-7 | TRBV12-3/TRBV12-4 | . | .
CASSLIAGGGNEQFF | TGTGCCAGCAGCTTAATAGCGGGAGGGGGGAATGAGCAGTTCTTC | 15 | TRBJ2-1 | TRBV7-2 | . | TRBD2
CASSLSFSSSYEQYF | TGTGCCAGCAGCTTGAGCTTCTCAAGCTCCTACGAGCAGTACTTC | 15 | TRBJ2-7 | TRBV7-9 | . | .
CASSFRAARGDTQYF | TGTGCCAGCAGTTTTAGGGCGGCCAGGGGGGATACGCAGTATTTT | 15 | TRBJ2-3 | TRBV27 | . | TRBD1
CASSLFGAGTNTGELFF | TGTGCCAGCAGTTTATTTGGGGCAGGGACGAACACCGGGGAGCTGTTTTTT | 17 | TRBJ2-2 | TRBV27 | . | .
CSARDDYEQYF | TGCAGTGCTAGAGACGACTACGAGCAGTACTTC | 11 | TRBJ2-7 | TRBV20-1 | once | .
CASSLDRTGWEQYF | TGTGCCAGCAGCCTAGACAGGACCGGATGGGAGCAGTACTTC | 14 | TRBJ2-7 | TRBV14 | few | .
CASSRQGGEQYF | TGTGCCAGCAGCAGACAGGGGGGGGAGCAGTACTTC | 12 | TRBJ2-7 | TRBV5-4 | . | TRBD1
CASSLPSGSIQYF | TGTGCCAGCAGCTTGCCTAGCGGGAGTATTCAGTACTTC | 13 | TRBJ2-4 | TRBV5-4 | . | TRBD2
CASSLVGGELFF | TGTGCCAGCAGCTTGGTGGGCGGGGAGCTGTTTTTT | 12 | TRBJ2-2 | TRBV5-5 | . | .
CAISESIPRSNTEAFF | TGTGCCATCAGTGAGTCGATACCCAGGTCGAACACTGAAGCTTTCTTT | 16 | TRBJ1-1 | TRBV10-3 | once | .
CASRPTGNTEAFF | TGTGCCAGCAGGCCTACAGGGAACACTGAAGCTTTCTTT | 13 | TRBJ1-1 | TRBV6-2/TRBV6-3 | . | .
CASSSLTLAYTGELFF | TGTGCCAGCAGCTCCCTAACGCTAGCGTACACCGGGGAGCTGTTTTTT | 16 | TRBJ2-2 | TRBV7-2 | once | .
CADSPGANVLTF | TGTGCCGACAGCCCTGGGGCCAACGTCCTGACTTTC | 12 | TRBJ2-6 | TRBV2 | . | .
CASSQVRGYETQYF | TGTGCCAGCAGCCAAGTACGTGGGTACGAGACCCAGTACTTC | 14 | TRBJ2-5 | TRBV3-1/TRBV3-2 | . | .
CARNEQYF | TGTGCGCGGAACGAGCAGTACTTC | 8 | TRBJ2-7 | TRBV25-1 | many | .
CASSQEASGSDYEQYF | TGCGCCAGCAGCCAAGAGGCTAGCGGGAGTGACTACGAGCAGTACTTC | 16 | TRBJ2-7 | TRBV4-3 | . | TRBD2
CASSEARGPYEQYF | TGTGCCAGCAGTGAGGCCAGGGGGCCCTACGAGCAGTACTTC | 14 | TRBJ2-7 | TRBV6-4 | . | TRBD1
CSASKHNEQFF | TGCAGTGCTAGTAAACACAATGAGCAGTTCTTC | 11 | TRBJ2-1 | TRBV20-1 | . | .
CASSLGALAGRDTQYF | TGCGCCAGCAGCTTGGGTGCCCTAGCGGGGCGGGATACGCAGTATTTT | 16 | TRBJ2-3 | TRBV5-1 | . | TRBD2
CASSLKGAFGNTIYF | TGTGCCAGCAGTTTAAAGGGGGCGTTCGGAAACACCATATATTTT | 15 | TRBJ1-3 | TRBV27 | . | TRBD1
CASSPGFEISYTF | TGTGCCAGCTCCCCTGGATTCGAGATTAGCTACACCTTC | 13 | TRBJ1-2 | TRBV18 | . | .
CASTAFRGLAANEQFF | TGCGCCAGCACCGCTTTCAGGGGACTAGCGGCGAATGAGCAGTTCTTC | 16 | TRBJ2-1 | TRBV10-1 | once | TRBD2
CASSQDSGGSGNEQFF | TGCGCCAGCAGCCAAGATTCTGGCGGGAGTGGCAATGAGCAGTTCTTC | 16 | TRBJ2-1 | TRBV4-3 | once | TRBD2
CASSLFRTGVVSYEQYF | TGTGCCAGCAGTTTATTCCGAACAGGGGTAGTGTCCTACGAGCAGTACTTC | 17 | TRBJ2-7 | TRBV28 | . | TRBD1
CAISNSQGRNEQFF | TGTGCCATCAGTAATTCCCAGGGTAGGAATGAGCAGTTCTTC | 14 | TRBJ2-1 | TRBV10-3 | . | .
CAWSKGGEQYF | TGTGCCTGGAGTAAGGGGGGCGAGCAGTACTTC | 11 | TRBJ2-7 | TRBV30 | . | .
CASRELTIHTGELFF | TGTGCCAGCAGGGAACTGACCATCCACACCGGGGAGCTGTTTTTT | 15 | TRBJ2-2 | TRBV27 | few | .
CASSQQLDQYF | TGTGCCAGCAGTCAACAGCTAGACCAGTACTTC | 11 | TRBJ2-5 | TRBV27 | . | .
CASSGAGNTGELFF | TGTGCCAGCAGTGGGGCAGGGAACACCGGGGAGCTGTTTTTT | 14 | TRBJ2-2 | TRBV25-1 | . | .
CASSLGQHTDTQYF | TGTGCCAGCAGCTTAGGCCAGCACACAGATACGCAGTATTTT | 14 | TRBJ2-3 | TRBV7-2 | . | .
CASSLARGTNTEAFF | TGTGCCAGCAGCTTAGCTAGGGGAACAAACACTGAAGCTTTCTTT | 15 | TRBJ1-1 | TRBV7-9 | . | .
CASSGLAEETQYF | TGTGCCAGCAGTGGACTAGCCGAGGAGACCCAGTACTTC | 13 | TRBJ2-5 | TRBV25-1 | . | TRBD2
CASSFPPGLAGGLSSYEQYF | TGTGCCAGCAGTTTCCCCCCGGGACTAGCGGGAGGGTTGTCTTCCTACGAGCAGTACTTC | 20 | TRBJ2-7 | TRBV28 | . | TRBD2
CATSGQYDYGYTF | TGTGCCACCAGCGGACAGTACGACTATGGCTACACCTTC | 13 | TRBJ1-2 | TRBV15 | . | .
CASSDRTESTPALF | TGTGCCAGCAGTGATAGGACAGAATCCACTCCAGCGCTCTTC | 14 | TRBJ2-7 | TRBV6-1 | . | .
CASSSRTSVQFF | TGTGCCAGCAGCTCCCGGACCTCGGTGCAGTTCTTC | 12 | TRBJ2-1 | TRBV3-1/TRBV3-2 | . | .
CASSIGTGPDEKLFF | TGTGCCAGTAGTATCGGAACAGGCCCAGATGAAAAACTGTTTTTT | 15 | TRBJ1-4 | TRBV19 | . | .
CASSVSAGRSTDTQYF | TGTGCCAGCAGCGTAAGTGCCGGGCGGAGCACAGATACGCAGTATTTT | 16 | TRBJ2-3 | TRBV9 | . | .
CATSDSTGKSYNEQFF | TGTGCCACCAGTGATTCCACAGGGAAATCCTACAATGAGCAGTTCTTC | 16 | TRBJ2-1 | TRBV24-1 | . | .
CASSYSSSPLHF | TGTGCCAGCAGTTACTCGTCTTCACCCCTCCACTTT | 12 | TRBJ1-6 | TRBV6-5 | . | .
CASSLTGPSGIFDYEQYF | TGTGCCAGCAGTTTAACAGGGCCTAGTGGGATCTTTGACTACGAGCAGTACTTC | 18 | TRBJ2-7 | TRBV6-2/TRBV6-3 | . | .